These 30 T cell receptor beta chains were sequenced from one sample in a study of control samples from healthy donors and cancer patients. Sequencing was performed with immunoSEQ multiplex PCR; in TCRdb, only in-frame clones are kept and a portion is missing. The profile covers some 96,000 clones, with 85% to 95% appearing a single time and 6.5% to 9.5% taken by the ten largest. Sequenced sample: blood. The receptors shown here come from a man aged 18 to 29 in good health.

The CDR3 here is CASSEVASYGYTF. DNA of the CDR3: TGTGCCAGCAGTGAAGTGGCATCCTATGGCTACACCTTC. The chain recombines TRBV25-1 with TRBJ1-2; D is undetermined. The germline V gene has CDR1 MGHDK and CDR2 SYGVNS. V lost 2 bases and J lost 4, with 8 bases in between. The CDR3 length is 13 residues.

The CDR3 here is CAAGGGEEKLFF. CDR3 sequence (DNA): TGTGCCGCCGGAGGGGGCGAGGAAAAACTGTTTTTT. V and J are TRBV30 and TRBJ1-4, with 7 bases identical to TRBD1. Germline lookup yields CDR1 GTSNPN and CDR2 SVGIG (reference sequence). With 8 bases clipped from V and 8 bases from J, the junction kept 8 bases outside the gene matches. CDR3 length: 12 amino acids.

The CDR3 loop is CASSLAQGWYEQYF. As DNA, the CDR3 is TGTGCCAGCAGCTTAGCGCAGGGCTGGTACGAGCAGTACTTC. This chain links TRBV7-9 with TRBJ2-7, with a tentative D call TRBD1 (5 bases). The CDR3 spans 14 residues. The V end lost 0 bases, the J end lost 4 bases, and 10 bases lay between the germline ends. Germline CDR1 is SEHNR and CDR2 is FQNEAQ (reference sequence).

The chain has TRBV12-5 and TRBJ1-1, with 8 bases lining up with TRBD1. The CDR3 extends over 17 amino acids. The J segment lost 7 bases and the V segment lost 3 bases, leaving 16 bases of the junction unmatched. Germline values: CDR1 LGHNT, CDR2 FRNRAP. CDR3: CASGLMGASRGHDEAFF. CDR3 coding DNA: TGTGCTAGTGGTTTAATGGGCGCCAGCAGGGGGCACGATGAAGCTTTCTTT.

The chain employs TRBV6-5 and TRBJ1-1; weak D call: TRBD1 (5 bases). This CDR3 region has 14 residues. Germline values: CDR1 MNHEY, CDR2 SVGAGI. Between the trimmed V and J ends, which lost 6 bases and 1 base, there was a span of 12 bases. CDR3 sequence (DNA): TGTGCCAGCAGCCACCAGAGGGGGAACACTGAAGCTTTCTTT. This encodes CASSHQRGNTEAFF.

This chain uses TRBV27 with TRBJ2-1; no firm D call. The CDR3 covers 11 residues. The germline V gene encodes CDR1 MNHEY and CDR2 SMNVEV (reference sequence). With 8 bases removed from V and 4 bases from J, the gap between germline ends came to 6 bases. This CDR3 is CASFWYNEQFF. CDR3 bases: TGTGCCAGCTTTTGGTACAATGAGCAGTTCTTC.

V and J are TRBV18 and TRBJ2-7; 8 bases are shared with TRBD2. Germline V gives CDR1 KGHSH, CDR2 LQKENI. The junction had 4 bases not matched to a gene; V was cut back by 3 bases and J by 3 bases. The CDR3 extends over 14 amino acids. CDR3: CASSPTSDVYEQYF. DNA for the CDR3: TGTGCCAGCTCACCGACTAGCGATGTCTACGAGCAGTACTTC.

This CDR3 is CASSFSTGNTEAFF. The CDR3 coding sequence is TGTGCCAGCAGTTTCTCGACAGGGAACACTGAAGCTTTCTTT. This chain connects TRBV28 to TRBJ1-1, with D possibly TRBD1 on 6 matching bases. Between the trimmed V and J ends, which lost 3 bases and 1 base, there was a span of 9 bases. This CDR3 has 14 amino acids. Germline V gene lookup returns CDR1 MDHEN and CDR2 SYDVKM.

The chain is built from TRBV7-2 and TRBJ2-3, with D hard to call. This CDR3 region has 15 residues. Germline assignment: CDR1 SGHTA and CDR2 FQGNSA. V was shortened by 2 bases and J by 0 bases, with 9 bases between the two germline ends. The CDR3 here is CASSLLASSTDTQYF. The CDR3 coding sequence is TGTGCCAGCAGCTTACTGGCTAGTAGCACAGATACGCAGTATTTT.

The count of this clone is one. This CDR3 is CASSSQVAGDAHGTYNEQFF. The CDR3 coding sequence is TGTGCCAGCAGCTCCCAGGTAGCGGGGGATGCCCACGGGACCTACAATGAGCAGTTCTTC. The chain couples TRBV5-5 to TRBJ2-1; TRBD2 agrees at 9 bases. This CDR3 spans 20 amino acids. Germline lookup yields CDR1 SGHKS and CDR2 YYEKEE (reference sequence). With 3 bases clipped from V and 2 bases from J, the junction kept 18 bases outside the gene matches.

The chain joins TRBV10-3 to TRBJ1-4; TRBD1 matches at 9 bases. Germline values: CDR1 ENHRY, CDR2 SYGVKD. The ends lost 3 bases at V and 4 bases at J; junction bases unmatched: 6. The CDR3 has 16 residues. The CDR3 loop reads CAISDRRTGDNEKLFF. The CDR3, as DNA: TGTGCCATCAGTGATAGGAGGACAGGGGATAATGAAAAACTGTTTTTT.

The CDR3 DNA reads TGTGCCATTTACAGGGTTCGGAACACTGAAGCTTTCTTT. Its translation: CAIYRVRNTEAFF. This chain connects TRBV12-3 or TRBV12-4 to TRBJ1-1, with D maybe TRBD1 (6 bases). Trimming pared 10 bases from V and 1 base from J, leaving 13 bases between. The CDR3 covers 13 residues.

The chain is built from TRBV9 and TRBJ2-1, with TRBD2 matching 7 bases. V shed 0 bases, J shed 8 bases, and the junction held 5 bases outside the gene matches. This CDR3 contains 14 residues. Germline-derived CDR1 and CDR2 are SGDLS and YYNGEE. The CDR3 reads CASSVGLAVDEQFF. In nucleotides, the CDR3 is TGTGCCAGCAGCGTAGGGCTAGCGGTAGATGAGCAGTTCTTC.

This chain connects TRBV27 to TRBJ1-2; weak D call: TRBD1 (5 bases). The V and J ends lost 2 bases and 8 bases respectively, with 15 bases between them. Germline V gene lookup returns CDR1 MNHEY and CDR2 SMNVEV (reference sequence). This CDR3 is built from 14 residues. The DNA of the CDR3 is TGTGCCAGCAGTTTAGGAGGGGCCGGTGGGGGCTACACCTTC. Translation: CASSLGGAGGGYTF.

The genes are TRBV5-1 and TRBJ2-7; D uncertain. Trimming cost V 4 bases and J 5 bases, with 19 bases left between them. CDR3 size: 15 residues. Germline V CDR1 and CDR2: SGHRS, YFSETQ. This chain's CDR3 is CASSRMTPELHEQYF. The CDR3, as DNA: TGCGCCAGCAGCCGGATGACCCCTGAGTTGCACGAGCAGTACTTC.

The V call is TRBV6-5, the J call TRBJ1-1; D is possibly TRBD1 (6 bases). The CDR3 covers 14 residues. Trimming pared 4 bases from V and 5 bases from J, leaving 14 bases between. Germline values: CDR1 MNHEY, CDR2 SVGAGI. CDR3 region: CASSWGRANTEAFF. The CDR3, as DNA: TGTGCCAGCAGTTGGGGGCGAGCAAATACTGAAGCTTTCTTT.

The V gene is TRBV5-5, the J gene TRBJ2-3, with no clear D. The CDR3 is 16 amino acids. Trimming cost V 5 bases and J 5 bases, with 21 bases left between them. CDR1 is SGHKS, CDR2 YYEKEE, per germline (reference sequence). The CDR3 is CASRSSISDLGDTQYF. The CDR3, as DNA: TGTGCCAGCAGATCGAGCATCTCAGATTTGGGAGATACGCAGTATTTT.

This chain links TRBV7-3 with TRBJ1-6, with TRBD1 matching over 8 bases. CDR1 is SGHTA, CDR2 FQGTGA, per germline. The CDR3 has 13 residues. V trimming: 5 bases; J trimming: 9 bases; junction bases outside the gene matches: 3. The CDR3: CASSATGGSPLHF. CDR3 nucleotides: TGTGCCAGCAGCGCTACAGGGGGTTCACCCCTCCACTTT. The variable domain in full, with the rest retrieved from reference TRBV7-3 and TRBJ1-6, is GAGVSQTPSNKVTEKGKYVELRCDPISGHTALYWYRQSLGQGPEFLIYFQGTGAADDSGLPNDRFFAVRPEGSVSTLKIQRTERGDSAVYLCASSATGGSPLHFGNGTRLTVT.

This chain uses TRBV6-8 with TRBJ2-7, with 8 bases that match TRBD1. The V segment lost 0 bases and the J segment 0 bases; nucleotides outside the gene matches: 13. This CDR3 has 19 residues. Germline lookup yields CDR1 MNHGY and CDR2 SAAAGT. CDR3 in DNA: TGTGCCAGCAGTTACTCATTTGTCCGGGACAGGCGTCCCTCCTACGAGCAGTACTTC. This sequence encodes CASSYSFVRDRRPSYEQYF.

The table lists this clone with a count of one. The rearrangement joins TRBV11-3 to TRBJ1-1; tentatively, D is TRBD1 (5 bases). V lost 5 bases, J lost 8 bases, and 15 bases lay in between. The CDR3 has 13 amino acids. Germline assignment: CDR1 SGHNT and CDR2 YENEEA. The CDR3 DNA follows: TGTGCCAGCAGCCCGGTGTCGGGGACCGAAGCTTTCTTT. Its protein product is CASSPVSGTEAFF.

This sequence joins TRBV7-2 and TRBJ2-1, with D unclear. The V end was cut by 3 bases, the J end by 5 bases, with 14 bases between. The CDR3 extends over 15 amino acids. The germline V gene encodes CDR1 SGHTA and CDR2 FQGNSA. CDR3 in DNA: TGTGCCAGCAGCTTCCGTCTAGAGCTCGACAATGAGCAGTTCTTC. This gives the protein CASSFRLELDNEQFF.

The CDR3 bases are TGTGCCAGCAGCTTAGTTTCTGGTTCTGGAATCTCTGGAAACACCATATATTTT. This translates into CASSLVSGSGISGNTIYF. This sequence joins TRBV7-2 and TRBJ1-3; no reliable D call. Germline V gene sequence: CDR1 SGHTA, CDR2 FQGNSA. Trimming cost V 1 base and J 0 bases, with 16 bases left between them. The CDR3 has 18 residues.

The rearrangement links TRBV24-1 to TRBJ1-5; a weak D match, TRBD1 (5 bases). This CDR3 contains 13 residues. Per germline, CDR1 KGHDR and CDR2 SFDVKD. The V gene lost 3 bases and the J gene lost 4 bases, with 6 bases spanning the gap. The CDR3 DNA reads TGTGCCACCAGTGATACAGGTAATCAGCCCCAGCATTTT. Translated, it gives CATSDTGNQPQHF.

Here the CDR3 DNA reads TGTGCCAGCAGCTCACACGGACTGCAGAAAGCTTTCTTT. Its translation: CASSSHGLQKAFF. This sequence joins TRBV7-2 and TRBJ1-1, with unresolved D. Germline V gene sequence: CDR1 SGHTA, CDR2 FQGNSA. The V gene lost 4 bases and the J gene lost 9 bases, with 15 bases spanning the gap. The CDR3 consists of 13 residues.

The chain uses TRBV5-1 and TRBJ2-7; possibly TRBD1 or TRBD2 for D (6 bases each). Germline CDR1 and CDR2: SGHRS and YFSETQ. The CDR3 covers 20 residues. V dropped 1 base and J dropped 0 bases, with 26 bases sitting between them. DNA of the CDR3: TGCGCCAGCAGCTTGCCTCTCGGAGGGGGACTCACCTTTGGCTCCTACGAGCAGTACTTC. The encoded protein is CASSLPLGGGLTFGSYEQYF. Supplemented by reference TRBV5-1 and TRBJ2-7, the full variable domain reads KAGVTQTPRYLIKTRGQQVTLSCSPISGHRSVSWYQQTPGQGLQFLFEYFSETQRNKGNFPGRFSGRQFSNSRSEMNVSTLELGDSALYLCASSLPLGGGLTFGSYEQYFGPGTRLTVT.

J is TRBJ2-1 and V is TRBV13; TRBD1 might be the D (6 bases). CDR3 length: 14 residues. V dropped 5 bases and J dropped 10 bases, with 18 bases sitting between them. The germline CDR1 and CDR2 sequences are PRHDT and FYEKMQ (reference sequence). For the CDR3, the DNA is TGTGCCAGCAGCCTGGACGGGGACACATGGGAGCAGTTCTTC. This gives the protein CASSLDGDTWEQFF.

The chain is built from TRBV6-1 and TRBJ2-7; D might be TRBD1 or TRBD2, each matching 6 bases. Germline CDR1 MNHNS, CDR2 SASEGT. Between the trimmed V and J ends, which lost 3 bases and 7 bases, there was a span of 10 bases. The CDR3 is 12 residues long. DNA of the CDR3: TGTGCCAGCAGTGATGGAGGGGGGGAGCAGTACTTC. Amino acids: CASSDGGGEQYF.

The chain recombines TRBV19 with TRBJ2-7; 7 nucleotides line up with TRBD1. V gave up 3 bases and J gave up 0 bases; unmatched junction bases: 5. This CDR3 region has 15 residues. Germline values: CDR1 LNHDA, CDR2 SQIVND (reference sequence). CDR3 in amino acids: CASSIRDSFSYEQYF. The CDR3 DNA reads TGTGCCAGTAGTATTAGGGACAGCTTCTCCTACGAGCAGTACTTC.

J is TRBJ1-5 and V is TRBV15, with D uncertain. Germline assignment: CDR1 LNHNV and CDR2 YYDKDF (reference sequence). The CDR3 is made up of 14 amino acids. The V end was cut by 4 bases, the J end by 6 bases, with 13 bases between. DNA of the CDR3: TGTGCCACCAGCATCGGTGGAATGGCTCAGCCCCAGCATTTT. Translated: CATSIGGMAQPQHF.

There are a few counts of this clone. V and J are TRBV6-1 and TRBJ1-2; 9 positions agree with TRBD1. The CDR3 is 16 residues long. Unmatched junction bases numbered 13, after V lost 8 bases and J lost 3 bases. Germline V lookup: CDR1 MNHNS, CDR2 SASEGT. CDR3 DNA: TGTGCCAGCGGTGGGAGGCTACAGGGGGCGTACTATGGCTACACCTTC. Protein product: CASGGRLQGAYYGYTF.